Included here is one T cell receptor beta chain sequence, with context. The data stem from a study of shared clonotypes between healthy human individuals. V dropped 7 bases and J dropped 3 bases, with 10 bases sitting between them. CDR3 length: 11 amino acids. Germline CDR1 and CDR2: SQVTM and ANQGSEA. Profiling relied on immunoSEQ multiplex PCR, and the TCRdb table lists in-frame clones only, not all of them. Among approximately 980,000 clones listed, 70% to 85% were seen once. The clonotype comes from a man aged 18-30 years in good health. Source material: memory CD4+ T cells sorted from blood. Subset reported: CD45RA-negative fraction. J is TRBJ2-7 and V is TRBV29-1; D might be TRBD1 or TRBD2, each matching 5 bases. CDR3 residues: CSAEGFYEQYF. CDR3 coding DNA: TGCAGCGCAGAGGGGTTCTACGAGCAGTACTTC.